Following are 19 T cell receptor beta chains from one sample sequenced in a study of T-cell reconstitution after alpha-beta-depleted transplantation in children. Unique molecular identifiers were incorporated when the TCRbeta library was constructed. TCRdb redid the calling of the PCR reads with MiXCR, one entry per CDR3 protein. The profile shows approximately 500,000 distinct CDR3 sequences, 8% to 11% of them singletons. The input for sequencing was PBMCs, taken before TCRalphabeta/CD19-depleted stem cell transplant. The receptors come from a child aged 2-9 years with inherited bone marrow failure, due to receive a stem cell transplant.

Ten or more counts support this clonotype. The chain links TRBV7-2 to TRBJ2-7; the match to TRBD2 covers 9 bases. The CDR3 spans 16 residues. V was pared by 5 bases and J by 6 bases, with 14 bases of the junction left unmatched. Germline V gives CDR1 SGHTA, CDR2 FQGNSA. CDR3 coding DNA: TGTGCCAGCAGCCTCATCGGGACTAGCATCCTCGGCGAGCAGTACTTC. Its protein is CASSLIGTSILGEQYF.

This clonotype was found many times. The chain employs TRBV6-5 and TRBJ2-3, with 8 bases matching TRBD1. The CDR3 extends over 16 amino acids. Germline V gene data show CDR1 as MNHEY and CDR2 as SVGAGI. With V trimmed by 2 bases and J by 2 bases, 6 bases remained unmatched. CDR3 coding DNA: TGTGCCAGCAGTTACCCGACAGGGGCCTACACAGATACGCAGTATTTT. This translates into CASSYPTGAYTDTQYF.

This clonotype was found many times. The CDR3 is CASSLPTGDAFF. CDR3 nucleotides: TGCGCCAGCAGCCTACCGACTGGGGATGCTTTCTTT. The chain carries TRBV5-1 and TRBJ1-1, with no clear D. V lost 4 bases to trimming and J lost 11 bases, with 15 bases between them. CDR3 length equals 12 residues. CDR1 and CDR2 from the germline V gene are SGHRS and YFSETQ.

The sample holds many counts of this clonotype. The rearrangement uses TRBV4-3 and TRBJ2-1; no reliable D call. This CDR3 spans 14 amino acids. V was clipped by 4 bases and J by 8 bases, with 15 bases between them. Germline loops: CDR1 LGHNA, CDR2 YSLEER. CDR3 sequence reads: CASSPSLLDDEQFF. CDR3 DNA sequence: TGCGCCAGCAGCCCGTCGCTCCTTGACGATGAGCAGTTCTTC.

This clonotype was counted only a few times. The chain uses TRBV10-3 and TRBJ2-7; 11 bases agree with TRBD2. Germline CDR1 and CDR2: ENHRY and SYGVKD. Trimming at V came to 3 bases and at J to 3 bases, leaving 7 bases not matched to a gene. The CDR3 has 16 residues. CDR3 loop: CAISDLTSGKSYEQYF. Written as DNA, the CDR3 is TGTGCCATCAGTGATCTGACTAGCGGGAAAAGCTACGAGCAGTACTTC.

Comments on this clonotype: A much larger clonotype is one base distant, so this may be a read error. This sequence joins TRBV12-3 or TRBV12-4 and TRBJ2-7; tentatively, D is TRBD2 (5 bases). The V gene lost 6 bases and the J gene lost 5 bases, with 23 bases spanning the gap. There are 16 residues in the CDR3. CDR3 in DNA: TGTGCCAGCAGCTATGTCTCGTTGGGTCGGGGAAACGAGCAGTACTTC. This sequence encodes CASSYVSLGRGNEQYF.

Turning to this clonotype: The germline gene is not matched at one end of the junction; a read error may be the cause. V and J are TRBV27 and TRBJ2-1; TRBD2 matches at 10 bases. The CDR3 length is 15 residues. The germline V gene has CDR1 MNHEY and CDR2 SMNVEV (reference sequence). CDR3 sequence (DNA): TGTGCCAGCAGTTCGGGACTAGCGCCTTACAATAAGCAGTTCTTC. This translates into CASSSGLAPYNKQFF.

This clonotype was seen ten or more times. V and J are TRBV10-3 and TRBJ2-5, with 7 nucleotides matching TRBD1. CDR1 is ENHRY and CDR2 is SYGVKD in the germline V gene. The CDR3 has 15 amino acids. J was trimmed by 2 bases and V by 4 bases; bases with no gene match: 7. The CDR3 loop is CAISGDREGQETQYF. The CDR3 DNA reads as TGTGCCATCAGTGGAGACAGGGAAGGACAAGAGACCCAGTACTTC.

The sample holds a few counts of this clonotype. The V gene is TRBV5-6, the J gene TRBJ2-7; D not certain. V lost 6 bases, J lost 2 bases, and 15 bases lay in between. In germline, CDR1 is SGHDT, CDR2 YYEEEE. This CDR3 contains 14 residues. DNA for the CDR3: TGTGCCAGCACCCCACCTGGTCAGACCTACGAGCAGTACTTC. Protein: CASTPPGQTYEQYF.

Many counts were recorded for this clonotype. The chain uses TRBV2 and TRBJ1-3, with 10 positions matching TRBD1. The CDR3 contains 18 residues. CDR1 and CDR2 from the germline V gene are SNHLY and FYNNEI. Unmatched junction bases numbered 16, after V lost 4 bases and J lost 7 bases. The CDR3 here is CASSVTFETGGVWNTIYF. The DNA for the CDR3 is TGTGCCAGCAGTGTAACGTTTGAGACAGGGGGCGTATGGAACACCATATATTTT.

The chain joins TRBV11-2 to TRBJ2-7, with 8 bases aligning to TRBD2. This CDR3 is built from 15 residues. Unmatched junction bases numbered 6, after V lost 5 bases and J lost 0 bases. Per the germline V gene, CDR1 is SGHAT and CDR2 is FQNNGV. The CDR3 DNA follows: TGTGCCAGCAGCCCCCCAGCGGGAGACTCCTACGAGCAGTACTTC. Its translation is CASSPPAGDSYEQYF.

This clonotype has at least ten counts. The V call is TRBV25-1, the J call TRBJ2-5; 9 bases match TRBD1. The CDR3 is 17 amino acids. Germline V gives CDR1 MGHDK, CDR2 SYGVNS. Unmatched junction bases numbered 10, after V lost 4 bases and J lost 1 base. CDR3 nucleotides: TGTGCCAGCAGTGTAGGGTACAGGGGGCGATTCCAAGAGACCCAGTACTTC. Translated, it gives CASSVGYRGRFQETQYF.

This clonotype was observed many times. DNA of the CDR3: TGCGCCAGCAGCCGTAAGGTGGGGACTATGGACACCGGGGAGCTGTTTTTT. Its translation: CASSRKVGTMDTGELFF. The chain uses TRBV4-3 and TRBJ2-2; 7 bases line up with TRBD2. Germline trimming cut 4 bases from V and 3 bases from J; bases unmatched to any gene: 11. Germline V gene lookup returns CDR1 LGHNA and CDR2 YSLEER. This CDR3 is 17 amino acids long.

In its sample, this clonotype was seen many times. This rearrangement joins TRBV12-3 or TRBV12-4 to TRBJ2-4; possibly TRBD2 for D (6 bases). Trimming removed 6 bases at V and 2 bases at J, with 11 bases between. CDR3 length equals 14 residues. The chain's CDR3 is CASRSGLSKNIQYF. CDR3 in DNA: TGTGCCAGCAGGTCGGGACTTTCCAAAAACATTCAGTACTTC.

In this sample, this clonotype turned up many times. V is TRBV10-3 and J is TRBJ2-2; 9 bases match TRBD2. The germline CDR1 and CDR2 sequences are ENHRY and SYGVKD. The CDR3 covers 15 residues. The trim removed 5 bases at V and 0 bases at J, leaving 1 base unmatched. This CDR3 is CAISLAGPNTGELFF. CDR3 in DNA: TGTGCCATCAGTCTAGCGGGGCCGAACACCGGGGAGCTGTTTTTT.

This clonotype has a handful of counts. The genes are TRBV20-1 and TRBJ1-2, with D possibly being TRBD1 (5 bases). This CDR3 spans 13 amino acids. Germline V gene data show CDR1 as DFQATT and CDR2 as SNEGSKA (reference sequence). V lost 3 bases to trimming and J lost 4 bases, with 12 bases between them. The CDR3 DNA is TGCAGTGCTAGGCCCGGGACCCCCTATGGCTACACCTTC. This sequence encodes CSARPGTPYGYTF.

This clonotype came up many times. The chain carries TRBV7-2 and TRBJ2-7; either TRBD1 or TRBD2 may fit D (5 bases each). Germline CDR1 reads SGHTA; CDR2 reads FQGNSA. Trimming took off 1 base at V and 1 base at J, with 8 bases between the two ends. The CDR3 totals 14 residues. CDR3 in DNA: TGTGCCAGCAGCTTAGTGGGGGATTCCTACGAGCAGTACTTC. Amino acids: CASSLVGDSYEQYF.

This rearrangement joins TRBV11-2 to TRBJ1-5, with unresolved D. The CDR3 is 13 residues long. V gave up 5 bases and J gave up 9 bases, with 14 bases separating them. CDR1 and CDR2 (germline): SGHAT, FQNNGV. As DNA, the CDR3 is TGTGCCAGCAGCGATACTGACGGTTTGCCCCAGCATTTT. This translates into CASSDTDGLPQHF.

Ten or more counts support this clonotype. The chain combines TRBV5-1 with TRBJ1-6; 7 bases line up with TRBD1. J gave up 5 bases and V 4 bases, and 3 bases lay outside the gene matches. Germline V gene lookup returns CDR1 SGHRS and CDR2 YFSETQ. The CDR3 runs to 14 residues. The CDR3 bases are TGCGCCAGCAGCCGGGACAGAAATAATTCACCCCTCCACTTT. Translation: CASSRDRNNSPLHF.